This TCR beta chain was sequenced for a study of T cell clonotyping in hematopoietic cell transplantation (dated by TCRdb to about 2021). The study in broad terms: Pretransplant samples from recipients were collected after cytoreduction. Patients were recruited between September 2015 and January 2017 and followed until late 2020 or death. A total of about 140 blood samples were gathered in the study from roughly 40 consecutive transplant recipients along with their related donors. What the authors observed across the whole study: Broader TCR repertoire diversity after transplant was predicted by Inverse Simpson Index values from donors and from recipients before transplant. Recipient TCR diversity fell after transplant, with pathologically expanded clonotypes rising progressively from day 30 to day 180. The sample size was limited, and because cells were not sorted, the contributions of CD4 and CD8 repertoires could not be separated. Overlap with donor repertoires was found for only a small fraction of recipient repertoires, with over 95% found to appear de novo at the given depth.

V trim: 1 base; J trim: 6 bases; unmatched bases: 6. Looking up the germline V gene yields CDR1 SGHTA and CDR2 FQGNSA. The CDR3 spans 15 residues, from the cysteine through the phenylalanine. Just the 45-base CDR3 DNA is kept, in frame starting at base 1. The sample's time point label is to be understood as: recipient sample about 28 days before transplant, after cytoreduction. Recipient blood was collected about 28 days before transplant and at days 30, 100 and 180 after transplant. Using Nuclei Lysis Solution, genomic DNA was extracted from unfractionated peripheral blood mononuclear cells that were either fresh or cryopreserved. This clone was detected once. The clone's antigen remains unknown. No much larger clone is present one base from it, and per-base qualities are unavailable. TCR beta CDR3 regions were amplified from genomic DNA with the immunoSEQ assay, a bias-controlled multiplex PCR using V- and J-specific primers. In a second PCR step, the CDR3 amplicons were tagged with a proprietary barcode plus Illumina adapter sequences. An Illumina MiSeq instrument was used for sequencing of the CDR3 libraries. Per the source publication's procedure: Export and quality control were performed with immunoSEQ Analyzer 3.0, and downstream analyses were performed with R Bioconductor and Immunarch. Only productive rearrangements within the normalized downsampled data set were used in the calculation of repertoire metrics. In the normalized cohort, a clonotype counted as pathologically expanded if the clonotype was larger than 5 templates. Repertoire diversity was measured with the Inverse Simpson Index. To capture all clonotypes, the CMV-specificity analyses were run on the non-normalized data set. TCRdb's version of the immuneACCESS table is confined to in-frame rearrangements and falls short of the full clone set. An unresolved V gene accounts for under half of the shortfall where checked; the remainder is of unknown origin. The V and J calls and clone size come from that table; D and trimming were worked out from the DNA. The sample data list approximately 22,000 clones, and 90% of these were observed just once. The ten largest clones capture around 4% of the sample.

The chain employs TRBV7-2 and TRBJ1-2, and 9 junctional nucleotides match TRBD1. This TCR derives from a young man with biphenotypic leukemia. Some clones in this sample may be carry-over from other donors' samples. The sample in question was peripheral blood mononuclear cells, obtained before stem cell transplant. The CDR3 region has the sequence CASSLGDRVGDGYTF. In nucleotide form, the sequence is TGTGCCAGCAGCTTAGGGGACAGGGTGGGAGATGGCTACACCTTC.